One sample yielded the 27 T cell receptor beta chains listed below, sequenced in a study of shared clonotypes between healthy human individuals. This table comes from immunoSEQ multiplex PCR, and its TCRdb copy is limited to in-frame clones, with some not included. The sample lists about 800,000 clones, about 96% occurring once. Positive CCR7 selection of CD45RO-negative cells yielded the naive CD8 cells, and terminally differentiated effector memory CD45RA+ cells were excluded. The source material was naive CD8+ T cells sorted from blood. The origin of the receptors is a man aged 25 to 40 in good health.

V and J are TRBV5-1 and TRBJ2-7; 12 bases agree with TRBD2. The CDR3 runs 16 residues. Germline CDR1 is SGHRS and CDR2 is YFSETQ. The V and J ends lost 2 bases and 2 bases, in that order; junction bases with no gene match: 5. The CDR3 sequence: CASSFSWTSGTYEQYF. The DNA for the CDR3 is TGCGCCAGCAGCTTTTCTTGGACTAGCGGGACCTACGAGCAGTACTTC. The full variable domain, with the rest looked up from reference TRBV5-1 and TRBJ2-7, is KAGVTQTPRYLIKTRGQQVTLSCSPISGHRSVSWYQQTPGQGLQFLFEYFSETQRNKGNFPGRFSGRQFSNSRSEMNVSTLELGDSALYLCASSFSWTSGTYEQYFGPGTRLTVT.

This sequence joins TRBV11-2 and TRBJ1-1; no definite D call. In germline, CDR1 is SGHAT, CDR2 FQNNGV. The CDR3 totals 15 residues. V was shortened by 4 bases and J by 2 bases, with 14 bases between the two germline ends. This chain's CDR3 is CASSSGKIGNTEAFF. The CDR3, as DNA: TGTGCCAGCAGCTCGGGAAAAATTGGTAACACTGAAGCTTTCTTT.

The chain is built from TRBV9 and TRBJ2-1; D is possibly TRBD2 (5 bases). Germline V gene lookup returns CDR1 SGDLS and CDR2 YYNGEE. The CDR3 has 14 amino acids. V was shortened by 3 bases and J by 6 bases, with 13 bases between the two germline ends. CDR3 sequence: CASSGRAVLNEQFF. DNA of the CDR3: TGTGCCAGCAGCGGAAGAGCGGTACTCAATGAGCAGTTCTTC.

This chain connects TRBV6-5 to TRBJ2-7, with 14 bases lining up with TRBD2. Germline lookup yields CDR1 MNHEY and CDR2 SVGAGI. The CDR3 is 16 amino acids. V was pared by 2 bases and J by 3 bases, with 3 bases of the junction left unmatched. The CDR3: CASSYGTSGRYYEQYF. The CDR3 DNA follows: TGTGCCAGCAGTTACGGGACTAGCGGGAGATACTACGAGCAGTACTTC.

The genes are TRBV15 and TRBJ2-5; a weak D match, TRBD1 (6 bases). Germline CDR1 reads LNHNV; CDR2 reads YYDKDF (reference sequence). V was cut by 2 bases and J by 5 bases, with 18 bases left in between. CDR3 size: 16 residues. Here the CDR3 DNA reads TGTGCCACCAGCAGAAACGAGGGGGAACCGAGGGAGACCCAGTACTTC. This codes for CATSRNEGEPRETQYF.

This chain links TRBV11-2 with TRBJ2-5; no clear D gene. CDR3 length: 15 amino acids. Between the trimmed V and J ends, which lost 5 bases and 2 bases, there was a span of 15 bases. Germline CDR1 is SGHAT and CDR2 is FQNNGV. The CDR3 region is CASSPPGLDQETQYF. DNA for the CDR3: TGTGCCAGCAGCCCCCCGGGCCTGGATCAAGAGACCCAGTACTTC. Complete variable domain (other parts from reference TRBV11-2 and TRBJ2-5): EAGVAQSPRYKIIEKRQSVAFWCNPISGHATLYWYQQILGQGPKLLIQFQNNGVVDDSQLPKDRFSAERLKGVDSTLKIQPAKLEDSAVYLCASSPPGLDQETQYFGPGTRLLVL.

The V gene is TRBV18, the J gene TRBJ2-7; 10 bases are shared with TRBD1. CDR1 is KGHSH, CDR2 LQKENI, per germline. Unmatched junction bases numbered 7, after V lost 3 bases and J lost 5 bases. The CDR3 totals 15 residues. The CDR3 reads CASSPRDRGVHEQYF. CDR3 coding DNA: TGTGCCAGCTCACCCCGGGACAGGGGAGTCCACGAGCAGTACTTC.

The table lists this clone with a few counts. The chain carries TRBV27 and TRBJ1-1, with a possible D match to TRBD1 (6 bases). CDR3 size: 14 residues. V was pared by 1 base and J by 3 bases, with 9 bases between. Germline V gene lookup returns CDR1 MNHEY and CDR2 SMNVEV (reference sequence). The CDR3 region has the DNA TGTGCCAGCAGTTTATGGGCAGGGGACACTGAAGCTTTCTTT. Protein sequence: CASSLWAGDTEAFF.

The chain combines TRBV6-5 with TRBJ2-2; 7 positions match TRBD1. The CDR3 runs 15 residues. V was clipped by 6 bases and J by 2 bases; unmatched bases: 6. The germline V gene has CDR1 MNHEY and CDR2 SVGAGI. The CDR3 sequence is CASRHRDSNTGELFF. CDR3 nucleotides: TGTGCCAGCAGACACCGGGACAGCAACACCGGGGAGCTGTTTTTT.

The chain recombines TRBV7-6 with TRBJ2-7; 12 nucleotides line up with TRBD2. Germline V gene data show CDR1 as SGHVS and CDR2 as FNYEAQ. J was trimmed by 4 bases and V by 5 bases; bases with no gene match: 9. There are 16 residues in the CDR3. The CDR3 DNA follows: TGTGCCAGCAGCCCCCGACTAGCGGGAGAGGGGTACGAGCAGTACTTC. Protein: CASSPRLAGEGYEQYF.

In nucleotides, the CDR3 is TGTGCCAGTAGCTGGACAGGGAATTACTATGGCTACACCTTC. Its protein product is CASSWTGNYYGYTF. The chain combines TRBV19 with TRBJ1-2; 8 bases agree with TRBD1. This CDR3 has 14 residues. With V trimmed by 6 bases and J by 3 bases, 6 bases remained unmatched. CDR1 is LNHDA, CDR2 SQIVND, per germline (reference sequence). The complete variable domain, with remaining parts taken from reference TRBV19 and TRBJ1-2, reads DGGITQSPKYLFRKEGQNVTLSCEQNLNHDAMYWYRQDPGQGLRLIYYSQIVNDFQKGDIAEGYSVSREKKESFPLTVTSAQKNPTAFYLCASSWTGNYYGYTFGSGTRLTVV.

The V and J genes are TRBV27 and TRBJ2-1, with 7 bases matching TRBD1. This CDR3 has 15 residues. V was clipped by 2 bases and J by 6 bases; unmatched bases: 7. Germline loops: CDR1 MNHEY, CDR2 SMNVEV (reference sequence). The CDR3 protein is CASSLATGIRNEQFF. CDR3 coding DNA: TGTGCCAGCAGTTTAGCGACAGGGATTCGCAATGAGCAGTTCTTC.

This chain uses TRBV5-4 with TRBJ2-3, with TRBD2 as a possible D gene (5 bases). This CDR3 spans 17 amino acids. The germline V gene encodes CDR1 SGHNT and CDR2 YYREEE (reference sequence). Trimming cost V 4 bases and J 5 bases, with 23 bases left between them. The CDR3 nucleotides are TGTGCCAGCAGCCCTGGCGTCGCCCTAGCAACCAAAGATACGCAGTATTTT. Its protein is CASSPGVALATKDTQYF.

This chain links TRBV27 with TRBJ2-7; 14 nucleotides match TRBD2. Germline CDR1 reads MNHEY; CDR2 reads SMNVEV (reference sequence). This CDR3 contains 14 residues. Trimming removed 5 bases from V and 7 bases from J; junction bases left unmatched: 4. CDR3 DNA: TGTGCCAGCAGTGGACTAGCGGGGGGTTGGGAGCAGTACTTC. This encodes CASSGLAGGWEQYF.

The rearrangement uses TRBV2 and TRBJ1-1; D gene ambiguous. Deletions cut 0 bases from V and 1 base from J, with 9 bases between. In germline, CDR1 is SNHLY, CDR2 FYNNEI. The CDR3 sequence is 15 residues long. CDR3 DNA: TGTGCCAGCAGTGAAGCTGGGTTACGGAACACTGAAGCTTTCTTT. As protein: CASSEAGLRNTEAFF.

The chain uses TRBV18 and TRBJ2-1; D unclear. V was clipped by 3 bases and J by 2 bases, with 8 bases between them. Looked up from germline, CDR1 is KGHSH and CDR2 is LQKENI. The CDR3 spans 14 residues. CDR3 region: CASSPTVPYNEQFF. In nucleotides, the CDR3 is TGTGCCAGCTCACCGACTGTCCCCTACAATGAGCAGTTCTTC.

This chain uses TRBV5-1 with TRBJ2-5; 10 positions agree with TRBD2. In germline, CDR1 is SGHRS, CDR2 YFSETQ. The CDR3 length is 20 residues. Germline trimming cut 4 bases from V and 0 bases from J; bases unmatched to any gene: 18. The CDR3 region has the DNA TGCGCCAGCAGCCCGATGGAAGCAGCGGGAGGGTTCCTGTACCAAGAGACCCAGTACTTC. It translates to CASSPMEAAGGFLYQETQYF.

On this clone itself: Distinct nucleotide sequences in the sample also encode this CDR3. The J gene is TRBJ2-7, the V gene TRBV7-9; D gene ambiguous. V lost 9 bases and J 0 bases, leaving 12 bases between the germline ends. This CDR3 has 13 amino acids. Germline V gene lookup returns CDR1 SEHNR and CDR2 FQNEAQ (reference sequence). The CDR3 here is CASSSGNSYEQYF. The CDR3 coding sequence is TGTGCCAGTAGTTCGGGTAACTCCTACGAGCAGTACTTC.

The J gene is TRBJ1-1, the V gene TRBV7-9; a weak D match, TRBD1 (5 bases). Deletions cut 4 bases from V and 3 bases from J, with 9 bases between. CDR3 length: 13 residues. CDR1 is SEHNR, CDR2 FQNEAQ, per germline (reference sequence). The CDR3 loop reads CASSSAGDTEAFF. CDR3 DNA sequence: TGTGCCAGCAGCTCCGCGGGGGACACTGAAGCTTTCTTT.

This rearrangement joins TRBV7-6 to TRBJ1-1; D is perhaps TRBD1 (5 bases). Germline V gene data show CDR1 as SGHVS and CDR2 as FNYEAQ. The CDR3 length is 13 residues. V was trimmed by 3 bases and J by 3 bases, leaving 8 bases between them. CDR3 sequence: CASSFGRDTEAFF. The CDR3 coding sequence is TGTGCCAGCAGCTTTGGCAGGGACACTGAAGCTTTCTTT.

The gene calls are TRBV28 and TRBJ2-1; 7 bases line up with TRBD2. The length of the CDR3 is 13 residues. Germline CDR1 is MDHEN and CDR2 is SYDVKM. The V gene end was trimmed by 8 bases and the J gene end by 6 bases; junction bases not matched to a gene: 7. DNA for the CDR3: TGTGCCAGCCGGACTAGGAGAATCAATGAGCAGTTCTTC. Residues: CASRTRRINEQFF.

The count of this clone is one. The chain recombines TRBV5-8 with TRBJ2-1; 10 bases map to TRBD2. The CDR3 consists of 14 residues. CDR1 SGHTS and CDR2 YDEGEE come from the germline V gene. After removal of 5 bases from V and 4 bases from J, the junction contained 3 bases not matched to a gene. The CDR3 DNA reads TGTGCCAGCAGAACGGGACTAGCGTACAATGAGCAGTTCTTC. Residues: CASRTGLAYNEQFF. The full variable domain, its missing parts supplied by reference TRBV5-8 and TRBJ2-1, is EAGVTQSPTHLIKTRGQQATLRCSPISGHTSVYWYQQALGLGLQFLLWYDEGEERNRGNFPPRFSGRQFPNYSSELNVNALELEDSALYLCASRTGLAYNEQFFGPGTRLTVL.

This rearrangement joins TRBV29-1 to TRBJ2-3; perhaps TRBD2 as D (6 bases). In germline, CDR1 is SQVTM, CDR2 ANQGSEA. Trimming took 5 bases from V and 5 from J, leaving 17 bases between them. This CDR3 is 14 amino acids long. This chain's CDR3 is CSVILAAQGDTQYF. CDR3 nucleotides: TGCAGCGTTATCTTAGCGGCTCAGGGAGATACGCAGTATTTT.

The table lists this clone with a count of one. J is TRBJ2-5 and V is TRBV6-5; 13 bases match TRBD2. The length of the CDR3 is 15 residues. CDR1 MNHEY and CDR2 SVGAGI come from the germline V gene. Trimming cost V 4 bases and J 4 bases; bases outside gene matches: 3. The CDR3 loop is CASSSTSGRAETQYF. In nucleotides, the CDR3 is TGTGCCAGCAGTTCCACTAGCGGGAGGGCAGAGACCCAGTACTTC.

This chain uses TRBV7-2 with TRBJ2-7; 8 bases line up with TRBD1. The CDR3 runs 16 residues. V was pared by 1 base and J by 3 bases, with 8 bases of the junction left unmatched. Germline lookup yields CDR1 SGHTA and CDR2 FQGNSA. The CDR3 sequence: CASSLDSRGLIYEQYF. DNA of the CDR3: TGTGCCAGCAGCTTAGATTCCAGGGGGCTTATCTACGAGCAGTACTTC.

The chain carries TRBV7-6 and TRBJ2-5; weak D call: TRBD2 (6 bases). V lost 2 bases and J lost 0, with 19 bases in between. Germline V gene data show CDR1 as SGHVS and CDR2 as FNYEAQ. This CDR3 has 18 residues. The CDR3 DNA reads TGTGCCAGCAGCTTAAACGTAGCGTCGGGAGCGAACCAAGAGACCCAGTACTTC. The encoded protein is CASSLNVASGANQETQYF.

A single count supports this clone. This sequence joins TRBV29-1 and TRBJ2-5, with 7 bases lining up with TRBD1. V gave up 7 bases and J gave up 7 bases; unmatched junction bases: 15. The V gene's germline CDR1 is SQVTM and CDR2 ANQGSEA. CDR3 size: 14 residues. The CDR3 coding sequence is TGCAGCGGAAATCGACAGGGAAGAGAGGGGACCCAGTACTTC. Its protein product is CSGNRQGREGTQYF.